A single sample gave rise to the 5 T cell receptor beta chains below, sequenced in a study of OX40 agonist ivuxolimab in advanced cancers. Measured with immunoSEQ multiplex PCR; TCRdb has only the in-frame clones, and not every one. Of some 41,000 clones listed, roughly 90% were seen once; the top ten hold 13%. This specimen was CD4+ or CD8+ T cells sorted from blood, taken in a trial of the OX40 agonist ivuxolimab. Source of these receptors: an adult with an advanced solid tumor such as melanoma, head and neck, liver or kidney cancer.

The CDR3 coding sequence is TGTGCCAGCAGTGACGGGACTAGCGGCTCTGGGGCCAACGTCCTGACTTTC. The encoded protein is CASSDGTSGSGANVLTF. This rearrangement joins TRBV6-4 to TRBJ2-6; 11 bases align to TRBD2. V was clipped by 2 bases and J by 0 bases; unmatched bases: 0. The CDR3 sequence is 17 residues long. Germline V gene lookup returns CDR1 MRHNA and CDR2 SNTAGT.

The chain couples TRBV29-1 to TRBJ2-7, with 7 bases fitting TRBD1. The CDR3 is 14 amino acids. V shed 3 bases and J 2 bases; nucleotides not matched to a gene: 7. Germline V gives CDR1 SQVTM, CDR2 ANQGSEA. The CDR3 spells CSVDLPGGTYEQYF. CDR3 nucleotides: TGCAGCGTTGATTTGCCAGGGGGAACCTACGAGCAGTACTTC.

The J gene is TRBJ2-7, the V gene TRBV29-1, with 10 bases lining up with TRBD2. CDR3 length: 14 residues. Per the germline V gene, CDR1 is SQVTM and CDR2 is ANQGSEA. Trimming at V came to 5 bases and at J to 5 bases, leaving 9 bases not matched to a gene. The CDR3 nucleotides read TGCAGCGTTATTCTAGCGGGAGTATTGAACGAGCAGTACTTC. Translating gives CSVILAGVLNEQYF.

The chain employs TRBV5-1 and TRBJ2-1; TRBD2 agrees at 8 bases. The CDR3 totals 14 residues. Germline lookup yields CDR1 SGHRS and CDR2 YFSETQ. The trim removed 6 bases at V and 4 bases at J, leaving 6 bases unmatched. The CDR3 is CASTLSGSYNEQFF. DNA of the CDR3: TGCGCCAGCACTCTAAGCGGGAGTTACAATGAGCAGTTCTTC. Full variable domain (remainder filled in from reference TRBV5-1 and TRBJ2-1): KAGVTQTPRYLIKTRGQQVTLSCSPISGHRSVSWYQQTPGQGLQFLFEYFSETQRNKGNFPGRFSGRQFSNSRSEMNVSTLELGDSALYLCASTLSGSYNEQFFGPGTRLTVL.

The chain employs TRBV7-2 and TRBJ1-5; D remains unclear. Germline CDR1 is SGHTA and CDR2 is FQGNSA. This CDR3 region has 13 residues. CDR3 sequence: CSSAPQGNQPQHF. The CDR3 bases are TGTTCTTCAGCCCCGCAGGGCAATCAGCCCCAGCATTTT.